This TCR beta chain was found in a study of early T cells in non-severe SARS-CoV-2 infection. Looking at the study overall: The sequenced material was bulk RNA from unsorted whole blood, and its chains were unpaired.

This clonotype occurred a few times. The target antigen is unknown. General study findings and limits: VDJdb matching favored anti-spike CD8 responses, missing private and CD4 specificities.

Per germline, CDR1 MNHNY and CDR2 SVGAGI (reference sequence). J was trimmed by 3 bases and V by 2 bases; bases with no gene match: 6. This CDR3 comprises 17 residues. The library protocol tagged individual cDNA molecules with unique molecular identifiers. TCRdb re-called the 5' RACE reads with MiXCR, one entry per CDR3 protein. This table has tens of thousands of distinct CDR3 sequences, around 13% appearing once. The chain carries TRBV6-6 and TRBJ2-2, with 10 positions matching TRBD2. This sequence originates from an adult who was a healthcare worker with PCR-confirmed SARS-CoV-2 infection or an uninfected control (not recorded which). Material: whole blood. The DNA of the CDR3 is TGTGCCAGCAGTTACGTTGTAGCGGGAGGATACACCGGGGAGCTGTTTTTT. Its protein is CASSYVVAGGYTGELFF.